The 2 T cell receptor beta chains presented below share a single source sample, sequenced in a study of blood T cells in healthy people across ages. Together with a sample-barcoded 5' primer, a J-beta primer mix was included in a second PCR lasting about 6 to 11 cycles. TCRdb re-called the 5' RACE reads with MiXCR, one entry per CDR3 protein. The sample consists of about 570,000 distinct CDR3 sequences, 25% to 30% of them appearing once. The material sequenced was blood. The source is a woman in her 70s in good health.

This clonotype was seen more than once but under ten times. The rearrangement joins TRBV7-2 to TRBJ1-5; D might be TRBD1 (6 bases). Germline-derived CDR1 and CDR2 are SGHTA and FQGNSA. The CDR3 consists of 16 residues. Between the trimmed V and J ends, which lost 7 bases and 5 bases, there was a span of 21 bases. This CDR3 reads CASTTRRGHGDQPQHF. CDR3 DNA: TGTGCCAGCACTACTAGGAGGGGACATGGGGATCAGCCCCAGCATTTT.

The rearrangement links TRBV4-3 to TRBJ1-4, with 10 bases identical to TRBD1. CDR1 is LGHNA, CDR2 YSLEER, per germline. V gave up 3 bases and J gave up 7 bases; unmatched junction bases: 14. The CDR3 runs 18 residues. CDR3 coding DNA: TGCGCCAGCAGCCAGAAGAGGGGAGGGGACAGGGGAGGTGAAAAACTGTTTTTT. Translated: CASSQKRGGDRGGEKLFF.